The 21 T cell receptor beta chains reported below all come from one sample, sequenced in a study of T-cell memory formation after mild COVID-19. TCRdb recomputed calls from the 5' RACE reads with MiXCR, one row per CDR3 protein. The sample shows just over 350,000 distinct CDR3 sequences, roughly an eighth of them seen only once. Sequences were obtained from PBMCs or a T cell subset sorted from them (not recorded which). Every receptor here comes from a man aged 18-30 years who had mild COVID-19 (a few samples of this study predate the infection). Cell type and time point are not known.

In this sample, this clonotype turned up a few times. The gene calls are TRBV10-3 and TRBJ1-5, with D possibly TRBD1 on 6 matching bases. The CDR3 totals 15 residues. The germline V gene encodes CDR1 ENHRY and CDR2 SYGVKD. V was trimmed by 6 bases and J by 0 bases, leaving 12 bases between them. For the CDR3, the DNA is TGTGCCATCAGCCCCGGGACAAATAGCAATCAGCCCCAGCATTTT. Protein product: CAISPGTNSNQPQHF.

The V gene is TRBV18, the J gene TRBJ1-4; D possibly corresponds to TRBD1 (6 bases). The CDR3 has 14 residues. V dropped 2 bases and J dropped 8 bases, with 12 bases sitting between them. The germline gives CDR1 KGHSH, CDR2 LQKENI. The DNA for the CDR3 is TGTGCCAGCTCACCAGGGGGCTTGAGCGAAAAACTGTTTTTT. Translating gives CASSPGGLSEKLFF.

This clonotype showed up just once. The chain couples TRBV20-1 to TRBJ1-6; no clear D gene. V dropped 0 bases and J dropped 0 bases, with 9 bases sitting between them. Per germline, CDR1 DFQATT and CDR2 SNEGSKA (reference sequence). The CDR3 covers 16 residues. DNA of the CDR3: TGCAGTGCTAGAGATTCACGTCGCTCCTATAATTCACCCCTCCACTTT. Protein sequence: CSARDSRRSYNSPLHF.

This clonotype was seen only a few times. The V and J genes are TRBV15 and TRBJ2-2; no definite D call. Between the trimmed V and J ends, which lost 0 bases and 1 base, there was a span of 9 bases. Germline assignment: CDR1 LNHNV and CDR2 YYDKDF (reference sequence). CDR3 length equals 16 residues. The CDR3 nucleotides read TGTGCCACCAGCAGAGAGGCCCTCAGGAACACCGGGGAGCTGTTTTTT. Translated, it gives CATSREALRNTGELFF. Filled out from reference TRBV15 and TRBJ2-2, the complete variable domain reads DAMVIQNPRYQVTQFGKPVTLSCSQTLNHNVMYWYQQKSSQAPKLLFHYYDKDFNNEADTPDNFQSRRPNTSFCFLDIRSPGLGDTAMYLCATSREALRNTGELFFGEGSRLTVL.

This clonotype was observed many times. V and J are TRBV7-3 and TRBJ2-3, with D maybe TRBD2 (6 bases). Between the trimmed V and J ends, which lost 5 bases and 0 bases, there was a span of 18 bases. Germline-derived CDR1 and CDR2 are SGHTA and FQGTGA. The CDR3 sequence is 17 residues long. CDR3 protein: CASSPLTGVSSTDTQYF. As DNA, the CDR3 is TGTGCCAGCAGCCCGCTTACGGGAGTCTCGAGCACAGATACGCAGTATTTT. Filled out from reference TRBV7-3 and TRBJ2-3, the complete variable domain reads GAGVSQTPSNKVTEKGKYVELRCDPISGHTALYWYRQSLGQGPEFLIYFQGTGAADDSGLPNDRFFAVRPEGSVSTLKIQRTERGDSAVYLCASSPLTGVSSTDTQYFGPGTRLTVL.

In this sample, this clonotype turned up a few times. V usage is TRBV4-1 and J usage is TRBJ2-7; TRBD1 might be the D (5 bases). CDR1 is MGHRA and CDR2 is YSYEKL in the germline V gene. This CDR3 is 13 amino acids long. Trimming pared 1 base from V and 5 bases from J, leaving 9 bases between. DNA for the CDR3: TGCGCCAGCAGCCAAGGCCGACAGAACGAGCAGTACTTC. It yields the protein CASSQGRQNEQYF.

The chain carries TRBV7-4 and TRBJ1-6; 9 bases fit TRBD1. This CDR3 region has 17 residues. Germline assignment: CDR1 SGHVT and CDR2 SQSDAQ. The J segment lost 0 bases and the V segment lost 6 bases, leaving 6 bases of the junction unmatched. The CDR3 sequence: CASRPDRGSSYNSPLHF. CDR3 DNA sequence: TGTGCCAGCAGACCGGACAGGGGTAGCTCCTATAATTCACCCCTCCACTTT.

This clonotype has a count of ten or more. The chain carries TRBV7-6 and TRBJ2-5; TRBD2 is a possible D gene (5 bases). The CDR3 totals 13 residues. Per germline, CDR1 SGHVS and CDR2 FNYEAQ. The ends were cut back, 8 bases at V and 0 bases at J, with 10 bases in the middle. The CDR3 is CASGRGHQETQYF. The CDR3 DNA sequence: TGTGCCAGCGGCCGAGGGCACCAAGAGACCCAGTACTTC.

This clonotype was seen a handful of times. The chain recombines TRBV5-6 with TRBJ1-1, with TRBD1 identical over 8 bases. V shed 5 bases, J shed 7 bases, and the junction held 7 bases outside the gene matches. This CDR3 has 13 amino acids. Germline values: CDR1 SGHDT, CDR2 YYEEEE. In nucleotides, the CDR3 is TGTGCCAGCAGGTCGGACAGGGCGAATGAAGCTTTCTTT. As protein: CASRSDRANEAFF.

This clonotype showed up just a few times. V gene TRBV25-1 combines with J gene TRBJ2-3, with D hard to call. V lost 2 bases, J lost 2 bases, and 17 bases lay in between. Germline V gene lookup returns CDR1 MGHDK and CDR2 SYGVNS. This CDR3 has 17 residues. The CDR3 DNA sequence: TGTGCCAGCAGTGAAGGGCCAGCCGGTCCCTTCACAGATACGCAGTATTTT. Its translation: CASSEGPAGPFTDTQYF.

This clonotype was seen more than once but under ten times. This CDR3 reads CASSQLGGSGNTIYF. Here the CDR3 DNA reads TGTGCCAGCAGCCAATTAGGGGGCTCTGGAAACACCATATATTTT. The V and J genes are TRBV4-2 and TRBJ1-3; perhaps TRBD1 as D (6 bases). Germline CDR1 and CDR2: LGHNA and YNFKEQ. This CDR3 comprises 15 residues. V gave up 2 bases and J gave up 0 bases, with 8 bases separating them.

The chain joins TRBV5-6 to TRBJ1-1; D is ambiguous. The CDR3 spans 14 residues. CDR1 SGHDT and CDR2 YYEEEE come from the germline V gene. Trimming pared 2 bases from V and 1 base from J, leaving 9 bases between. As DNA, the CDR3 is TGTGCCAGCAGCTTTACATTCAAGAACACTGAAGCTTTCTTT. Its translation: CASSFTFKNTEAFF.

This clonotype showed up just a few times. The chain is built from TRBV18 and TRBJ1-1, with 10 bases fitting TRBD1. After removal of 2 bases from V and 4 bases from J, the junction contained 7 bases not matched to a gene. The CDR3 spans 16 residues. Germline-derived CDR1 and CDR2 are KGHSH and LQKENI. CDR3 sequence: CASSPTTGTGATEAFF. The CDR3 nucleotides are TGTGCCAGCTCACCAACGACCGGGACAGGGGCCACTGAAGCTTTCTTT.

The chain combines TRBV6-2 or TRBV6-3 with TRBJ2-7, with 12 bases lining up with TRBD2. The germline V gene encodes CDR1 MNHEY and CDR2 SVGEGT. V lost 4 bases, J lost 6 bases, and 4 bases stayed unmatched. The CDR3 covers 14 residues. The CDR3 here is CASSLPGLAGEQYF. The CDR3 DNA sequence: TGTGCCAGCAGTTTACCGGGACTAGCGGGCGAGCAGTACTTC.

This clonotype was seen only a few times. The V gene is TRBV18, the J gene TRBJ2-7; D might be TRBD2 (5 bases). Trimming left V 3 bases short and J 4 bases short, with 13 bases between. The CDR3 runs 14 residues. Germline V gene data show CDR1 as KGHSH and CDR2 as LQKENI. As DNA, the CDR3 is TGTGCCAGCTCACCCGTCCGGGGTGGGTACGAGCAGTACGTC. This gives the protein CASSPVRGGYEQYV.

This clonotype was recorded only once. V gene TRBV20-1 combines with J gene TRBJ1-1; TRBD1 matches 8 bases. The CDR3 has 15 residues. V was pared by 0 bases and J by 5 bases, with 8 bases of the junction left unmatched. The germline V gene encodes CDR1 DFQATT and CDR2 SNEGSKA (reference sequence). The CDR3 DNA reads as TGCAGTGCTAGAGACACTACAGGGGGTGAGACTGAAGCTTTCTTT. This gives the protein CSARDTTGGETEAFF.

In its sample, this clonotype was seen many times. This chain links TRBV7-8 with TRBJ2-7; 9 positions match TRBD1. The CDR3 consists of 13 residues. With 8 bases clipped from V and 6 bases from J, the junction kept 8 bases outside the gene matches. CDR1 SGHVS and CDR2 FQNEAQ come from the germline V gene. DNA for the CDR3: TGTGCCAGCGGGAACAGGGGGCACGGCGAGCAGTACTTC. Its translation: CASGNRGHGEQYF.

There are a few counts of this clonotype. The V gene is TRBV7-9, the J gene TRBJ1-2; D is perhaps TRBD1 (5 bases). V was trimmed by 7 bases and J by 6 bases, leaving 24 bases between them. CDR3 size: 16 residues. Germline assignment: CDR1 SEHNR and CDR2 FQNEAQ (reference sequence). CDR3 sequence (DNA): TGTGCCAGCACCCCTTGGGGCAGCATGGGCGAGGATGGCTACACCTTC. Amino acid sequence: CASTPWGSMGEDGYTF.

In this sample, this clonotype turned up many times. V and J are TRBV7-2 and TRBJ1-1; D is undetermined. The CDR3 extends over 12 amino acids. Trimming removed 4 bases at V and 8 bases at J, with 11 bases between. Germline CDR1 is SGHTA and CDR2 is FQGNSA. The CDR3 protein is CASSSVRAEAFF. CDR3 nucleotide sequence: TGTGCCAGCAGCTCCGTCCGGGCCGAAGCTTTCTTT.

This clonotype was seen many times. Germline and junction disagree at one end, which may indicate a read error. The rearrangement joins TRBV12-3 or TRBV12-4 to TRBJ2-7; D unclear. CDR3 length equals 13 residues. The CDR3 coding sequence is TGCGCCAGCAGCTTGCGTGGATCCTACGAGCAGTACTTC. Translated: CASSLRGSYEQYF.

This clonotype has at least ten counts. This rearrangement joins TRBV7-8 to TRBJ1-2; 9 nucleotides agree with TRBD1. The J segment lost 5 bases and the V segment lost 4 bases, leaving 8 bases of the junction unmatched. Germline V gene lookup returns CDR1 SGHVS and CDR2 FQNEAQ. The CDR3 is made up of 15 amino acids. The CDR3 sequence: CASSSSGQGRYGYTF. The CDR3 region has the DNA TGTGCCAGCAGCTCCTCGGGACAGGGTCGGTATGGCTACACCTTC.